This T cell receptor beta chain was retrieved from a study of blood T cell repertoires in COVID-19 (dated by TCRdb to about 2020). For the study in its entirety: Samples from collaborators originated in the United States, Italy and Spain and spanned both the acute and convalescent phases of COVID-19. The prospective study material was composed of cDNA or gDNA derived from T cells, B-cell-depleted T cells, or PBMCs. Deeply sampled blood TCRbeta repertoires from subjects exposed to, actively infected with, or recovered from COVID-19 were included in the dataset. The repertoires were released in a freely available public database intended as a resource for research on the immune response to SARS-CoV-2. The samples were drawn from two sources: the first 160 participants of the ongoing ImmuneRACE study, and fewer than 1,500 subjects contributed by 6 global collaborators. A de-identified subject ID, COVID-19 status, age in years and sex were almost always included in the sample metadata. Where available, HLA class I and class II types were taken from metadata supplied by the sample provider and were not determined by assay-based typing.

Collaborating institutions collected whole blood in K2EDTA tubes following their own protocols. For TCRbeta analysis, collaborator samples were shipped as frozen whole blood, as isolated PBMCs, or as DNA extracted from either sample type. Results and caveats for the whole study, not just this receptor: The amount of clinical and demographic metadata varied by source and participant and was provided uncurated.

The immunoSEQ Assay, a bias-controlled multiplex PCR, was used to amplify TCRbeta CDR3 regions from genomic DNA. As for how the authors treated the data: Nucleated cell counts per sample were estimated from amplification of reference gene primers within the assay. To quantify the absolute abundance of each unique TCRbeta CDR3 rearrangement, sequence reads were collapsed and filtered. For each sample, productive Simpson clonality was calculated as the square root of Simpson's diversity index across productive rearrangements. The source is immuneACCESS, and TCRdb retained only in-frame sequences with V and J called. Part of the clones is not carried over; for the studies checked, unresolved V genes explain less than half of this, and the remainder is unexplained. The DNA gave D and trimming, while V, J and clone size come from that table. This sample gives around 300,000 clones in total; 85% of them show up just once. Clones ranked in the top ten supply 7.2% of the sample.

A word on this clone: This receptor's antigen is unknown. One base away there is no much larger clone; base qualities are not given.

The CDR3 sequence holds 17 residues, the cysteine and phenylalanine included. Of the read, only the CDR3 DNA is kept; its 51 bases are in frame from base 1. Trimming takes 2 bases from V and 0 bases from J, and the germline ends sit 13 bases apart. CDR1 and CDR2 are read off the germline V gene as LGHNT and FRNRAP. The chain couples TRBV12-5 to TRBJ2-2, and possibly TRBD2, on 6 matching bases. The sequenced sample was peripheral blood. The origin of this receptor is a human donor in a cohort sampled during active COVID-19. The DNA sequence follows: TGTGCTAGTGGTTTGTCCGGGGGTGGCGCGAACACCGGGGAGCTGTTTTTT. The translation is CASGLSGGGANTGELFF.